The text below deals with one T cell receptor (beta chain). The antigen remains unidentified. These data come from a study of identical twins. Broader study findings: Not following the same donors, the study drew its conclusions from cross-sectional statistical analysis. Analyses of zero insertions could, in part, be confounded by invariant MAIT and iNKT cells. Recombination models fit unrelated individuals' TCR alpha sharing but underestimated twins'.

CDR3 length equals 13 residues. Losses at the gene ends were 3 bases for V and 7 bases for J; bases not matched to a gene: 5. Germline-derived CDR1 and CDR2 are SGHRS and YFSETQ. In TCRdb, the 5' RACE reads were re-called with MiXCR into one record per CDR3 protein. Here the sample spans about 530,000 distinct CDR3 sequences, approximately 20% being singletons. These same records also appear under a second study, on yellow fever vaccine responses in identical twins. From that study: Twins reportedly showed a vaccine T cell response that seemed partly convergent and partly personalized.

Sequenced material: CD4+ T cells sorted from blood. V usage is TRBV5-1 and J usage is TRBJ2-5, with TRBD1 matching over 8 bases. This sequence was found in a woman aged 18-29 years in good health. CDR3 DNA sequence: TGCGCCAGCAGCTGGGACAGGCCGACGACCCAGTACTTC. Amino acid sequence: CASSWDRPTTQYF.